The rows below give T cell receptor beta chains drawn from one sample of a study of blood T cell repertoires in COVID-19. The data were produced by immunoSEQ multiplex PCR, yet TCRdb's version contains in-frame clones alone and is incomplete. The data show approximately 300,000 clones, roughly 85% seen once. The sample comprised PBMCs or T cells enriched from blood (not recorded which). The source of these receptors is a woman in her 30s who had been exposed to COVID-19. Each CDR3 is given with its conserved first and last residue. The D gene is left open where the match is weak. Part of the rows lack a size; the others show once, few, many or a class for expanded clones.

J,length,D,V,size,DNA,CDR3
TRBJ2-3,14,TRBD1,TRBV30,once,TGTGCCTGGAGTGTACGAGGGGGCTCAGATACGCAGTATTTT,CAWSVRGGSDTQYF
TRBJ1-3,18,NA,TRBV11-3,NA,TGTGCCAGCAGCTTGGGCAGGGGCGACTCCCAGTCCGGAAACACCATATATTTT,CASSLGRGDSQSGNTIYF
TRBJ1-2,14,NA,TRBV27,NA,TGTGCCAGCTCGGCGGGAACCCCTAACTATGGCTACACCTTC,CASSAGTPNYGYTF
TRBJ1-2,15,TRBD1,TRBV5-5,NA,TGTGCCAGCAGCTTGGCGCAGGGGGCCGGAAAGGGCTACACCTTC,CASSLAQGAGKGYTF
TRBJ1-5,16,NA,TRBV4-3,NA,TGCGCCAGCAGCCAAGATTTTCGCCGAGGCAATCAGCCCCAGCATTTT,CASSQDFRRGNQPQHF
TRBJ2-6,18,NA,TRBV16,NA,TGTGCCAGCAGCCAATCATGGACAACGAGCTCTGGGGCCAACGTCCTGACTTTC,CASSQSWTTSSGANVLTF
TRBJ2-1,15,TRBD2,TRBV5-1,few,TGCGCCACCCAGCTTGAGGGAGGGACTAACAATGAGCAGTTCTTC,CATQLEGGTNNEQFF
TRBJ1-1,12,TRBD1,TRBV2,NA,TGTGCCAGCAGTACAGGGGGCACTGAAGCTTTCTTT,CASSTGGTEAFF
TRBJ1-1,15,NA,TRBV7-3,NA,TGTGCCAGCAGCCCCTCCGGGTCGCCTAACACTGAAGCTTTCTTT,CASSPSGSPNTEAFF
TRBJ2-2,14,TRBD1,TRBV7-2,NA,TGTGCCGGCAGCTTGGGACAGGGGGCCGGGGAGCTGTTTTTT,CAGSLGQGAGELFF
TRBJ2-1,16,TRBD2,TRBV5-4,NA,TGTGCCAGCAGCTTTGCCCTAGCGGGACTCCAGGATGAGCAGTTCTTC,CASSFALAGLQDEQFF
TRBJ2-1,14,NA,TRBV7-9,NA,TGTGCCAGCAGCTTATTCTATATCGGCAATGAGCAGTTCTTC,CASSLFYIGNEQFF
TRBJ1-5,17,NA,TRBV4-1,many,TGCGCCAGCAGCCAGGATCAGGGGATGGGGGGCAATCAGCCCCAGCATTTT,CASSQDQGMGGNQPQHF
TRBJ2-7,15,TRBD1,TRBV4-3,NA,TGCGCCAGCAGCCAAGGAACAGGGGCGACCTACGAGCAGTACTTC,CASSQGTGATYEQYF
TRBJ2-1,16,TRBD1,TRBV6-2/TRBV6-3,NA,TGTGCCAGCAGTTACTCGACCAGGGGGCAAACCAATGAGCAGTTCTTC,CASSYSTRGQTNEQFF
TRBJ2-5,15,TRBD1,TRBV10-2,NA,TGCGCCAGCGGAGGACAGGGGAGTTCTCGGGAGACCCAGTACTTC,CASGGQGSSRETQYF
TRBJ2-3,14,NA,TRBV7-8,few,TGTGCCAGCAGCTTGACAATACTCCCAGATACGCAGTATTTT,CASSLTILPDTQYF
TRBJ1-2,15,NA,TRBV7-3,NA,TGTGCCAGCAGCTTAACAGCAGGCCCTGGCTATGGCTACACCTTC,CASSLTAGPGYGYTF
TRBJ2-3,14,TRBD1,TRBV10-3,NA,TGTGCCGTCCGGGACAGGGGGCTTAGAGATACGCAGTATTTT,CAVRDRGLRDTQYF
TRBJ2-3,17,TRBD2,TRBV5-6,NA,TGTGCCAGCAGCTGGGGTCTTCAGCGGGATCTTACGGATACGCAGTATTTT,CASSWGLQRDLTDTQYF
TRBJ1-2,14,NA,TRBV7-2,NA,TGTGCCAGCAGCTTAATGGCGGTAAACTATGGCTACACCTTC,CASSLMAVNYGYTF
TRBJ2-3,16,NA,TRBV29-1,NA,TGCAGCGTTGATCTTCGAGGTCGGTCGATTAGAGATACGCAGTATTTT,CSVDLRGRSIRDTQYF
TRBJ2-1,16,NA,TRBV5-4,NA,TGTGCCAGCACTCCCAAAGGAGGGCCGACCTACAATGAGCAGTTCTTC,CASTPKGGPTYNEQFF
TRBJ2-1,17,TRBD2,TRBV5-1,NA,TGCGCCAGCAGCTTGATACTAGCGGGAGGGGGTTACAATGAGCAGTTCTTC,CASSLILAGGGYNEQFF
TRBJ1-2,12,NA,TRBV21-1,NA,TGTGCCAGCATTCCCGTAAACTATGGCTACACCTTC,CASIPVNYGYTF
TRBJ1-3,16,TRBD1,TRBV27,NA,TGTGCCAGCAGTGAAACAACAGGGGGAGCTGGAAACACCATATATTTT,CASSETTGGAGNTIYF
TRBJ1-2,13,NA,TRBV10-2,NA,TGCGCCAGTTTGGGCGGGTTGGGCTATGGCTACACCTTC,CASLGGLGYGYTF
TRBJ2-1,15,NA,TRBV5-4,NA,TGTGCCAGCAGCTACCCGGTGAGCTCCTACAATGAGCAGTTCTTC,CASSYPVSSYNEQFF
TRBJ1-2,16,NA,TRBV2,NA,TGTGCCAGCAGCACGGCGAGAGGGGGTTCTAACTATGGCTACACCTTC,CASSTARGGSNYGYTF
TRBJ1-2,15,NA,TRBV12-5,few,TGTGCTAGTGGTTTGGTTACAGGGCTTAACTATGGCTACACCTTC,CASGLVTGLNYGYTF
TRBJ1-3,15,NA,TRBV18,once,TGTGCCAGCTCACCGCCGATCGGGGGTGGAAACACCATATATTTT,CASSPPIGGGNTIYF
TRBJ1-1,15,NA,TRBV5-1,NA,TGCGCCAGCAGCTTGGGGCTCGAGGGCACCACTGAAGCTTTCTTT,CASSLGLEGTTEAFF
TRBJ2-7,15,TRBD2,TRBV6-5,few,TGTGCCAGCAACGAGGGAAGCGGGGCCACCTACGAGCAGTACTTC,CASNEGSGATYEQYF